This T cell receptor (beta chain) was sequenced in a study of T cells in Graves' hyperthyroidism and ophthalmopathy. This clonotype was detected ten times or more. Researchers took RNA transcripts and amplified the TCR beta CDR3 regions from them. The HTBI primer set drove a first-round RT-PCR of the TCR CDR3. TCRdb fed the multiplex PCR reads into MiXCR, producing one record per CDR3 protein. This table has about 500,000 distinct CDR3 sequences, around 14% appearing once. The CDR3 length is 13 residues. Trimming stripped 6 bases from V and 8 bases from J, with 16 bases between. CDR1 DFQATT and CDR2 SNEGSKA come from the germline V gene (reference sequence).

Sequencing input: blood. This receptor was identified in a woman younger than 35 with Graves' hyperthyroidism. The chain joins TRBV20-1 to TRBJ1-4; D unresolved. CDR3 in amino acids: CSASGRVGEKLFF. The DNA of the CDR3 is TGCAGTGCCTCCGGGAGGGTGGGAGAAAAACTGTTTTTT.